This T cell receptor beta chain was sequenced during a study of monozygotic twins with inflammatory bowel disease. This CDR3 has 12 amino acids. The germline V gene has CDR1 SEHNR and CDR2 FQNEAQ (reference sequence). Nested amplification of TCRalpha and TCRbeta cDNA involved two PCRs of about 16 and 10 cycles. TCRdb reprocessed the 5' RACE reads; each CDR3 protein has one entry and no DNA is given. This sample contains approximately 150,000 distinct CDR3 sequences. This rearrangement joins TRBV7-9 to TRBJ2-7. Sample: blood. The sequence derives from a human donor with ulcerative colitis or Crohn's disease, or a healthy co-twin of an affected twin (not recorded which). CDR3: CASSLVGDEQYF.